This T cell receptor (beta chain) appears in the sequencing data of a study of molecular identifiers for immune sequencing clone quantification. Study-wide points: Barcode sharing among identical TCR molecules could make large clones appear smaller. The share of molecules held by clones above 20 RNA copies was over 98% in effector cells and under 1% in naive cells.

On this clonotype itself: Its matching antigen is unknown.

The germline V gene encodes CDR1 MNHEY and CDR2 SVGEGT. The CDR3 contains 16 residues. With 8 bases clipped from V and 2 bases from J, the junction kept 11 bases outside the gene matches. A single record per CDR3 protein comes from TCRdb applying MiXCR to the PCR reads. Of approximately 680,000 distinct CDR3 sequences in the sample, roughly 27% are singletons; the top ten hold around 0.78%. Every naive CD8 library was made from between about 18,000 and 1,100,000 sorted cells with 10%, 30% or 50% RNA. Sequenced material: naive CD8+ T cells from blood, with Jurkat cell RNA spiked in. Subset defined: FACS-sorted CD8+CD4-CCR7+CD45RA+ naive T cells. The rearrangement uses TRBV6-2 or TRBV6-3 and TRBJ2-1; 8 bases map to TRBD2. This sequence was found in a human donor in good health. Some libraries in this study had Jurkat cell RNA spiked in. The CDR3, as DNA: TGTGCCAGCCGACAAGATAGCGGGATCACCTACAATGAGCAGTTCTTC. As protein: CASRQDSGITYNEQFF.